The rows below give T cell receptor beta chains drawn from one sample of a study of identical twins. TCRdb re-derived calls from the 5' RACE reads in MiXCR, one entry per CDR3 protein. Counted here are fewer than 650,000 distinct CDR3 sequences, nearly 10% occurring once; the ten biggest clones make up under 3%. The data were also submitted as part of a second study, on yellow fever vaccine responses in identical twins.

Input material: PBMCs. The receptors shown here come from a woman younger than 30 in good health. Both conserved end residues are part of each CDR3.

j_call v_call cdr3_aa
TRBJ2-1 TRBV29-1 CSVRGLASVYNEQFF
TRBJ2-5 TRBV7-9 CASSLWTGAVETQYF
TRBJ2-5 TRBV6-2/TRBV6-3 CASSYRLAGAEGETQYF
TRBJ2-4 TRBV2 CASTLEGSEKNIQYF
TRBJ2-5 TRBV29-1 CSAGPFGGTQYF
TRBJ2-2 TRBV27 CASSLAGSTGELFF
TRBJ2-3 TRBV20-1 CSASPGSGGDTQYF
TRBJ2-1 TRBV4-1 CASSQGPDSLGEQFF
TRBJ2-1 TRBV7-2 CASSLAIPVGSYNEQFF
TRBJ2-5 TRBV6-6 CASSLREVETQYF
TRBJ2-6 TRBV29-1 CSARQAGANVLTF
TRBJ1-5 TRBV28 CASSKGLEKSQHF
TRBJ2-7 TRBV12-3/TRBV12-4 CASSTDRSSYEQYF
TRBJ2-1 TRBV5-6 CASSLLQGWEQFF
TRBJ2-5 TRBV6-5 CASSYSRLVQETQYF
TRBJ2-3 TRBV7-8 CASRPRGAGADTQYF
TRBJ1-5 TRBV9 CASSSGESNQPQHF
TRBJ2-1 TRBV18 CASSPSRDIRTPSSYNEQFF
TRBJ1-4 TRBV12-3/TRBV12-4 CASSLGQGVEKLFF
TRBJ2-3 TRBV12-3/TRBV12-4 CAISKGTSGSINTDTQYF
TRBJ2-3 TRBV7-9 CASSLMVGTQYF
TRBJ2-2 TRBV3-1 CASSQEGYGELFF
TRBJ2-7 TRBV4-3 CASSQDFGSSYEQYF
TRBJ2-6 TRBV9 CASSVPTPTRDSPGANVLTF
TRBJ2-3 TRBV28 CASSPQGFGTDTQYF
TRBJ2-1 TRBV25-1 CASSEYRGQYNEQFF
TRBJ1-1 TRBV7-2 CASSFFATNTEAFF
TRBJ2-7 TRBV20-1 CSASAPRDRGLEQYF
TRBJ1-2 TRBV28 CASITGNYGYTF
TRBJ2-7 TRBV28 CATAQTALYDEQYF
TRBJ2-5 TRBV12-3/TRBV12-4 CASTSPPSETQYF
TRBJ2-4 TRBV15 CATSRDPGLAVAKNIQYF
TRBJ2-7 TRBV7-9 CASSLPLSYEQYF
TRBJ1-1 TRBV5-1 CASSFGNTEAFF
TRBJ2-7 TRBV19 CASSIRRQMSHPSYEQYF
TRBJ1-1 TRBV29-1 CSVLGGPGMNTEAFF